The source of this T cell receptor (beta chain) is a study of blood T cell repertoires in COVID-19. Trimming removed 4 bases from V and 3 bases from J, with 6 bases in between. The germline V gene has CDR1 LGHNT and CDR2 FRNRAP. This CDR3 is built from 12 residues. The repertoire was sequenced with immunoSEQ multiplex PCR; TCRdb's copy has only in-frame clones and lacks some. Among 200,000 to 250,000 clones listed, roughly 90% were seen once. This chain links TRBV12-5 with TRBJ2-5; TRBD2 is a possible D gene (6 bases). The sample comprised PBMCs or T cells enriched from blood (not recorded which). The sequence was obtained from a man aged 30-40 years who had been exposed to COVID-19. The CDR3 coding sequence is TGTGCTAGTGGTTGGGGGGAAGAGACCCAGTACTTC. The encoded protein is CASGWGEETQYF.